These 30 T cell receptor beta chains were all obtained from the same sample, sequenced in a study of cytomegalovirus exposure and HLA in healthy donors. The primer mix had 60 Vbeta and 13 Jbeta primers. The method was immunoSEQ multiplex PCR; TCRdb's version includes in-frame clones alone and lacks a portion of them. The sample yields about 200,000 clones, 65% to 90% seen once. Sequencing was carried out using PBMCs. Source of these receptors: a girl under 18 in good health and CMV-seronegative.

This chain connects TRBV28 to TRBJ2-5; the D gene is possibly TRBD2 (5 bases). This CDR3 region has 14 residues. Germline CDR1 MDHEN, CDR2 SYDVKM. Trimming cost V 5 bases and J 5 bases, with 15 bases left between them. The CDR3 protein is CASSTPGVGETQYF. CDR3 sequence (DNA): TGTGCCAGCAGTACACCCGGGGTCGGGGAGACCCAGTACTTC.

V and J are TRBV7-9 and TRBJ1-1, with TRBD1 identical over 10 bases. This CDR3 has 16 amino acids. The V and J ends lost 5 bases and 5 bases, in that order; junction bases with no gene match: 11. Per germline, CDR1 SEHNR and CDR2 FQNEAQ (reference sequence). CDR3 sequence: CASSPDRGSSWTEAFF. CDR3 nucleotide sequence: TGTGCCAGCAGCCCGGACAGGGGGTCAAGTTGGACTGAAGCTTTCTTT.

The gene calls are TRBV15 and TRBJ2-2; 11 nucleotides line up with TRBD1. The V gene's germline CDR1 is LNHNV and CDR2 YYDKDF (reference sequence). The CDR3 loop spans 17 amino acids. Trimming at V came to 5 bases and at J to 3 bases, leaving 8 bases not matched to a gene. In nucleotides, the CDR3 is TGTGCCACCAGCGTCGGGACAGGGGGGTTTGACACCGGGGAGCTGTTTTTT. It encodes CATSVGTGGFDTGELFF.

This clone was seen a single time. J is TRBJ1-5 and V is TRBV28; the D gene is possibly TRBD1 (5 bases). The V gene's germline CDR1 is MDHEN and CDR2 SYDVKM. The CDR3 has 15 amino acids. V was shortened by 6 bases and J by 0 bases, with 12 bases between the two germline ends. The CDR3 region is CASSPQGYSNQPQHF. The CDR3 DNA follows: TGTGCCAGCAGCCCCCAGGGATATAGCAATCAGCCCCAGCATTTT.

V is TRBV5-8 and J is TRBJ1-5; possibly TRBD1 for D (5 bases). Trimming shortened V by 0 bases and J by 0 bases, and 10 bases separated the two germline ends. CDR1 SGHTS and CDR2 YDEGEE come from the germline V gene. This CDR3 is built from 16 residues. The CDR3 protein is CASSLGTSYSNQPQHF. DNA of the CDR3: TGTGCCAGCAGCTTGGGGACATCCTATAGCAATCAGCCCCAGCATTTT.

The rearrangement uses TRBV11-2 and TRBJ1-4; a possible D gene is TRBD1 (5 bases). Trimming left V 5 bases short and J 0 bases short, with 10 bases between. Germline V gene lookup returns CDR1 SGHAT and CDR2 FQNNGV. This CDR3 spans 15 amino acids. The CDR3 coding sequence is TGTGCCAGCAGCCGACAGCCCACAACTAATGAAAAACTGTTTTTT. Translating gives CASSRQPTTNEKLFF.

This clone was picked up a small number of times. The genes are TRBV19 and TRBJ2-3; 7 positions match TRBD2. The CDR3 runs to 14 residues. With V trimmed by 3 bases and J by 5 bases, 5 bases remained unmatched. CDR1 and CDR2 (germline): LNHDA, SQIVND (reference sequence). CDR3 nucleotide sequence: TGTGCCAGTAGTATGACACTAGCGCGAGATACGCAGTATTTT. Residues: CASSMTLARDTQYF.

The rearrangement joins TRBV6-5 to TRBJ1-2, with D unresolved. The V end was cut by 4 bases, the J end by 4 bases, with 10 bases between. The CDR3 is made up of 13 amino acids. Germline CDR1 is MNHEY and CDR2 is SVGAGI. As DNA, the CDR3 is TGTGCCAGCAGTTTTGGGCCGAGCTATGGCTACACCTTC. It specifies CASSFGPSYGYTF.

This clone has more than one count but fewer than ten. The gene calls are TRBV19 and TRBJ2-3; D gene unclear. Germline V gene lookup returns CDR1 LNHDA and CDR2 SQIVND (reference sequence). This CDR3 spans 15 amino acids. V dropped 4 bases and J dropped 0 bases, with 11 bases sitting between them. DNA of the CDR3: TGTGCCAGTAGTACCGAGAGGATAAGCACAGATACGCAGTATTTT. It encodes CASSTERISTDTQYF.

V gene TRBV7-9 combines with J gene TRBJ2-1; D is possibly TRBD2 (5 bases). The CDR3 has 15 amino acids. Germline CDR1 and CDR2: SEHNR and FQNEAQ (reference sequence). V was trimmed by 4 bases and J by 4 bases, leaving 14 bases between them. CDR3 in amino acids: CASSSLRGLYNEQFF. The CDR3 DNA is TGTGCCAGCAGCTCCCTCCGCGGGCTATACAATGAGCAGTTCTTC. Complete variable domain (other parts from reference TRBV7-9 and TRBJ2-1): DTGVSQNPRHKITKRGQNVTFRCDPISEHNRLYWYRQTLGQGPEFLTYFQNEAQLEKSRLLSDRFSAERPKGSFSTLEIQRTEQGDSAMYLCASSSLRGLYNEQFFGPGTRLTVL.

The chain uses TRBV4-3 and TRBJ1-5; 9 bases are a match to TRBD1. The germline V gene encodes CDR1 LGHNA and CDR2 YSLEER. The V gene end was trimmed by 0 bases and the J gene end by 4 bases; junction bases not matched to a gene: 1. This CDR3 has 15 amino acids. As DNA, the CDR3 is TGCGCCAGCAGCCAAGAGACAGGGGGGAATCAGCCCCAGCATTTT. Encoded protein: CASSQETGGNQPQHF.

The V call is TRBV6-5, the J call TRBJ1-2; TRBD1 aligns across 7 bases. Trimming cost V 8 bases and J 4 bases; bases outside gene matches: 10. The CDR3 is 14 residues long. Germline assignment: CDR1 MNHEY and CDR2 SVGAGI. Here the CDR3 reads CASGTRQGGYGYTF. The CDR3 DNA follows: TGTGCCAGCGGGACCCGACAGGGAGGCTATGGCTACACCTTC.

The chain joins TRBV6-5 to TRBJ2-5; the match to TRBD2 covers 15 bases. This CDR3 has 15 residues. V lost 7 bases and J lost 3; bases outside the gene matches: 3. From germline, CDR1 is MNHEY and CDR2 SVGAGI. The CDR3 region is CASNGLAGGEETQYF. The CDR3 DNA reads TGTGCCAGCAATGGACTAGCGGGAGGGGAAGAGACCCAGTACTTC.

V usage is TRBV15 and J usage is TRBJ2-4, with TRBD1 as a possible D gene (6 bases). Germline V CDR1 and CDR2: LNHNV, YYDKDF (reference sequence). Trimming removed 1 base from V and 7 bases from J, with 11 bases in between. The CDR3 sequence is 14 residues long. This CDR3 reads CATSRGGPENIQYF. Here the CDR3 DNA reads TGTGCCACCAGCAGAGGGGGGCCGGAGAACATTCAGTACTTC.

The rearrangement joins TRBV7-9 to TRBJ1-5; D gene unclear. The CDR3 loop spans 14 amino acids. Germline CDR1 is SEHNR and CDR2 is FQNEAQ (reference sequence). The V and J ends lost 0 bases and 2 bases respectively, with 5 bases between them. The CDR3 is CASSLAGGNQPQHF. As DNA, the CDR3 is TGTGCCAGCAGCTTAGCGGGCGGCAATCAGCCCCAGCATTTT.

The chain combines TRBV28 with TRBJ2-1, with 7 bases aligning to TRBD1. The CDR3 is 14 amino acids. Germline CDR1 MDHEN, CDR2 SYDVKM. The trim removed 5 bases at V and 8 bases at J, leaving 9 bases unmatched. CDR3 DNA: TGTGCCAGCAGTCCAGGGGGAAGGGGGTATGAGCAGTTCTTC. It yields the protein CASSPGGRGYEQFF.

V and J are TRBV18 and TRBJ1-4; D perhaps matches TRBD1 (5 bases). This CDR3 contains 15 residues. CDR1 and CDR2 from the germline V gene are KGHSH and LQKENI. V was shortened by 2 bases and J by 4 bases, with 11 bases between the two germline ends. The CDR3 region has the DNA TGTGCCAGCTCACCAAGACAGACCAATAATGAAAAACTGTTTTTT. It codes for CASSPRQTNNEKLFF.

The gene calls are TRBV6-5 and TRBJ2-1; D not certain. The ends were cut back, 9 bases at V and 4 bases at J, with 16 bases in the middle. CDR3 length: 14 residues. CDR1 is MNHEY, CDR2 SVGAGI, per germline. CDR3 sequence reads: CASSKSRGYNEQFF. The CDR3 DNA reads TGTGCCAGTTCGAAGAGCAGAGGATACAATGAGCAGTTCTTC.

This clone was seen a few times. V and J are TRBV6-5 and TRBJ1-1; D possibly corresponds to TRBD1 (5 bases). The V end lost 4 bases, the J end lost 4 bases, and 13 bases lay between the germline ends. Germline V gene sequence: CDR1 MNHEY, CDR2 SVGAGI. The CDR3 runs to 14 residues. The CDR3 bases are TGTGCCAGCAGTTTGGGGATGGACACCACTGAAGCTTTCTTT. Its protein is CASSLGMDTTEAFF.

The V and J genes are TRBV25-1 and TRBJ2-1; 8 bases map to TRBD2. The CDR3 spans 14 residues. Germline loops: CDR1 MGHDK, CDR2 SYGVNS. Trimming took 2 bases from V and 9 from J; bases not matched to a gene: 6. The CDR3 is CASSEGGLVVEQFF. CDR3 nucleotide sequence: TGTGCCAGCAGTGAAGGGGGACTAGTTGTTGAGCAGTTCTTC.

The V call is TRBV5-6, the J call TRBJ1-2; TRBD1 aligns across 7 bases. J was trimmed by 6 bases and V by 2 bases; bases with no gene match: 7. Germline loops: CDR1 SGHDT, CDR2 YYEEEE. The CDR3 covers 14 residues. CDR3 DNA: TGTGCCAGCAGCTTTAGAAGGGGGCGGGATGGCTACACCTTC. This translates into CASSFRRGRDGYTF.

The rearrangement links TRBV18 to TRBJ2-7; 7 positions match TRBD1. The CDR3 is made up of 15 amino acids. Looked up from germline, CDR1 is KGHSH and CDR2 is LQKENI. V lost 3 bases and J lost 5; bases outside the gene matches: 10. The CDR3: CASSPSSDRVHEQYF. The CDR3 nucleotides are TGTGCCAGCTCACCTTCCTCCGACAGGGTCCACGAGCAGTACTTC.

This clone was counted once. The rearrangement links TRBV5-1 to TRBJ2-7; 8 nucleotides align to TRBD1. V lost 3 bases, J lost 3 bases, and 8 bases stayed unmatched. From germline, CDR1 is SGHRS and CDR2 YFSETQ. The CDR3 length is 15 residues. CDR3 bases: TGCGCCAGCAGCTCGGAGGACAGGGTCATCTACGAGCAGTACTTC. As protein: CASSSEDRVIYEQYF. Full variable domain (remainder filled in from reference TRBV5-1 and TRBJ2-7): KAGVTQTPRYLIKTRGQQVTLSCSPISGHRSVSWYQQTPGQGLQFLFEYFSETQRNKGNFPGRFSGRQFSNSRSEMNVSTLELGDSALYLCASSSEDRVIYEQYFGPGTRLTVT.

The chain has TRBV9 and TRBJ1-3; D possibly corresponds to TRBD1 (5 bases). The CDR3 has 14 amino acids. Germline V lookup: CDR1 SGDLS, CDR2 YYNGEE. V was shortened by 3 bases and J by 1 base, with 8 bases between the two germline ends. The CDR3 sequence: CASSGDSSGNTIYF. CDR3 DNA: TGTGCCAGCAGCGGCGACAGTTCTGGAAACACCATATATTTT.

This rearrangement joins TRBV9 to TRBJ1-6, with a possible D match to TRBD1 (5 bases). Trimming pared 7 bases from V and 7 bases from J, leaving 12 bases between. Germline values: CDR1 SGDLS, CDR2 YYNGEE. CDR3 length equals 13 residues. The CDR3 DNA reads as TGTGCCAGCGGAACAGGAGACAATTCACCCCTCCACTTT. As protein: CASGTGDNSPLHF.

The chain is built from TRBV4-3 and TRBJ1-5; D possibly corresponds to TRBD1 (6 bases). There are 15 residues in the CDR3. V was pared by 4 bases and J by 4 bases, with 14 bases between. Germline V gene sequence: CDR1 LGHNA, CDR2 YSLEER. The CDR3 loop reads CASSRETGPNQPQHF. CDR3 nucleotides: TGCGCCAGCAGCCGTGAAACAGGGCCGAATCAGCCCCAGCATTTT.

This chain uses TRBV4-2 with TRBJ2-5; 8 bases map to TRBD2. V trimming: 0 bases; J trimming: 5 bases; junction bases outside the gene matches: 8. Germline CDR1 and CDR2: LGHNA and YNFKEQ. CDR3 length: 16 residues. The CDR3 DNA follows: TGTGCCAGCAGCCAAGAGCAGGCTAAGCGGGGGGAGACCCAGTACTTC. The encoded protein is CASSQEQAKRGETQYF.

The chain joins TRBV19 to TRBJ2-1, with 8 bases that match TRBD2. Germline CDR1 reads LNHDA; CDR2 reads SQIVND (reference sequence). J was trimmed by 6 bases and V by 6 bases; bases with no gene match: 10. This CDR3 region has 15 residues. CDR3 nucleotides: TGTGCCAGTAGGCGAGACGGACTAGCAGCCAATGAGCAGTTCTTC. It yields the protein CASRRDGLAANEQFF.

The V and J genes are TRBV4-2 and TRBJ1-6; 7 bases map to TRBD1. With V trimmed by 0 bases and J by 10 bases, 18 bases remained unmatched. This CDR3 spans 19 amino acids. CDR1 LGHNA and CDR2 YNFKEQ come from the germline V gene. DNA of the CDR3: TGTGCCAGCAGCCAAGATTTAAGGCCGAAGGGGGCAATCTCCTCACCCCTCCACTTT. Amino acid sequence: CASSQDLRPKGAISSPLHF.

V usage is TRBV7-9 and J usage is TRBJ1-1, with D unresolved. Germline V gene data show CDR1 as SEHNR and CDR2 as FQNEAQ (reference sequence). The CDR3 covers 16 residues. Trimming removed 5 bases at V and 3 bases at J, with 19 bases between. The CDR3 DNA reads as TGTGCCAGCAGCCCCATTATGGGAGCTGTGGACACTGAAGCTTTCTTT. As protein: CASSPIMGAVDTEAFF.